This is a list of T cell receptor beta chains from one sample in a study of T cells in tuberculosis. Here immunoSEQ multiplex PCR was the method, and the copy in TCRdb shows in-frame clones only, minus some. Here the sample spans roughly 41,000 clones, approximately 94% being singletons. Sequences were obtained from PBMCs. The receptors originated from a donor under 30 with latent tuberculosis or without tuberculosis infection. Some clones in this sample may be carry-over from other donors' samples. The CDR3 runs from the conserved cysteine through the conserved F or W. A D gene is named only where the DNA matches it firmly. Only some rows state a clone size, as once, few, many or a class for expanded clones.

v_call	d_call	clone_size	j_call	cdr3_nt	cdr3_aa
TRBV11-2	NA	NA	TRBJ2-7	TGTGCCAGCAGCTTTCCCCGATCACTCTACGAGCAGTACTTC	CASSFPRSLYEQYF
TRBV27	NA	NA	TRBJ1-1	TGTGCCAGCAGTTTTTCAGGAATGAACACTGAAGCTTTCTTT	CASSFSGMNTEAFF
TRBV7-8	NA	NA	TRBJ2-5	TGTGCCAGCAGCCCCTGGACTGGCTACCAAGAGACCCAGTACTTC	CASSPWTGYQETQYF
TRBV9	TRBD2	once	TRBJ2-3	TGTGCCAGCAGCGTCGGGACTAGCGGGGGGTTGAGTACGCAGTATTTT	CASSVGTSGGLSTQYF
TRBV21-1	NA	NA	TRBJ1-4	TGTGCCAGCAGCAAACGGGGTTTTGAAAAACTGTTTTTT	CASSKRGFEKLFF
TRBV14	TRBD2	NA	TRBJ2-3	TGTGCCAGCAGTAGCGGGGGGGGCGCAGATACGCAGTATTTT	CASSSGGGADTQYF
TRBV27	NA	NA	TRBJ2-2	TGTGCCAGCAGTTTAACAGACCTCCTCACCGGGGAGCTGTTTTTT	CASSLTDLLTGELFF
TRBV7-2	NA	NA	TRBJ1-2	TGTGCCAGCAGCTTGATGCAGGGGTATGGCTACACCTTC	CASSLMQGYGYTF
TRBV7-9	TRBD1	NA	TRBJ1-4	TGTGCCAGCAGTCCCAGACAGGGAGATATTGAAAAACTGTTTTTT	CASSPRQGDIEKLFF
TRBV19	TRBD2	NA	TRBJ2-1	TGTGCCAGTAGTATCGGACTAGCGGGGGGACTTGGGCAGTTCTTC	CASSIGLAGGLGQFF
TRBV4-2	NA	NA	TRBJ1-4	TGTGCCAGCAGCCAAGTTGCCAGCGGCGTTGAAAAACTGTTTTTT	CASSQVASGVEKLFF
TRBV6-5	TRBD1	NA	TRBJ1-6	TGTGCCAGCAGTTACAAGGGGGCTCTCTCACCCCTCCACTTT	CASSYKGALSPLHF
TRBV7-9	NA	NA	TRBJ1-4	TGTGCCAGCAGCTTGGAATCAGGGGATCCTAATGAAAAACTGTTTTTT	CASSLESGDPNEKLFF
TRBV18	NA	NA	TRBJ1-1	TGTGCCAGTTTTATGAAGGGGTCGGCTATGAACACTGAAGCTTTCTTT	CASFMKGSAMNTEAFF
TRBV28	TRBD1	NA	TRBJ2-7	TGTGCCAGCAGGTCATTCCGGGACAGGGACTCCTACGAGCAGTACTTC	CASRSFRDRDSYEQYF
TRBV9	TRBD1	NA	TRBJ1-2	TGTGCCAGCAGCCCAGGGACAGCCTATGGCTACACCTTC	CASSPGTAYGYTF
TRBV6-5	NA	NA	TRBJ1-3	TGTGCCAGCAGTTACGAGCCGTCCTCTGGAAACACCATATATTTT	CASSYEPSSGNTIYF
TRBV10-1	NA	NA	TRBJ2-5	TGCGCCAGGCGCGGGGTGAAGGGGGAGACCCAGTACTTC	CARRGVKGETQYF
TRBV7-9	NA	NA	TRBJ2-6	TGTGCCAGCAGCTTCGCAGGCTCTGGGGCCAACGTCCTGACTTTC	CASSFAGSGANVLTF
TRBV6-1	NA	NA	TRBJ1-5	TGTGCCAGCAGTACAGGTTCCCGCAATCAGCCCCAGCATTTT	CASSTGSRNQPQHF
TRBV27	TRBD2	NA	TRBJ2-3	TGTGCCAGCAGTTCTATCCGACTAGCGGGGGGGGGAGATACGCAGTATTTT	CASSSIRLAGGGDTQYF
TRBV4-3	NA	NA	TRBJ2-3	TGCGCCAGCAGCCAAGAGTGGGAAAGAGGGGGGGGCACAGATACGCAGTATTTT	CASSQEWERGGGTDTQYF
TRBV7-8	NA	NA	TRBJ2-2	TGTGCCACCCAAAGAGGTAGCGGAGTCAACACCGGGGAGCTGTTTTTT	CATQRGSGVNTGELFF
TRBV6-1	NA	NA	TRBJ1-2	TGTGCCAGCAGTGAAGCGGCAGGGTCGGACTATGGCTACACCTTC	CASSEAAGSDYGYTF
TRBV11-2	TRBD1	once	TRBJ2-1	TGTGCCAGCAGCTTAGTCGGACAGGGGTCCTACAATGAGCAGTTCTTC	CASSLVGQGSYNEQFF
TRBV4-1	NA	NA	TRBJ2-2	TGCGCCAGCAGCCCCCCAGCCGGGGAGCTGTTTTTT	CASSPPAGELFF
TRBV7-2	TRBD1	once	TRBJ2-3	TGTGCCAGCAGGGCAGGGGGCGCGACAGATACGCAGTATTTT	CASRAGGATDTQYF
TRBV4-2	NA	NA	TRBJ2-4	TGTGCCAGCAGCCAGGCCGGGACTGACAAAAACATTCAGTACTTC	CASSQAGTDKNIQYF